The TCR beta chain under discussion was sequenced for a study of cytomegalovirus exposure and HLA in healthy donors. This PCR relied on a set of 60 Vbeta primers and 13 Jbeta primers. Measured with immunoSEQ multiplex PCR; TCRdb has only the in-frame clones, and not every one. Here the sample spans approximately 160,000 clones, around 86% being singletons. Germline CDR1 and CDR2: MDHEN and SYDVKM. Trimming removed 10 bases from V and 0 bases from J, with 7 bases in between. The CDR3 is 12 amino acids. This receptor was obtained from a man aged 50 to 60 in good health and CMV-seropositive. The rearrangement uses TRBV28 and TRBJ1-5; D not certain. Sequenced input: PBMCs. The CDR3 nucleotides are TGTGCCACCTCCTATAGCAATCAGCCCCAGCATTTT. Translated: CATSYSNQPQHF.